This entry concerns a single T cell receptor beta chain. The sample is drawn from a study of CD8+ T cells in alopecia areata. Trimming stripped 4 bases from V and 3 bases from J, with 9 bases between. Germline values: CDR1 ENHRY, CDR2 SYGVKD. The length of the CDR3 is 13 residues. The authors extracted RNA and reverse transcribed it into cDNA as the sequencing template. The protocol was immunoSEQ multiplex PCR, while the TCRdb copy is restricted to in-frame clones and leaves out a portion. There are approximately 210,000 clones in the sample; 43% occur only once, and roughly 2.8% lies in the top ten. Documented treatment: oral pan-JAK inhibitor, 5-10 mg twice daily. Sampling of alopecia areata patients yielded lesional scalp punch biopsies as well as peripheral blood.

V and J are TRBV10-3 and TRBJ2-5; TRBD1 is a possible D gene (6 bases). The sample was CD4+ T cells sorted from blood, taken around week 36, from a patient treated with tofacitinib. This clonotype was obtained from a human donor with alopecia areata. The CDR3 region is CAISGTGKETQYF. CDR3 coding DNA: TGTGCCATCAGTGGAACAGGGAAAGAGACCCAGTACTTC.